These 3 T cell receptor beta chains share one sample of origin, sequenced in a study of blood T cell repertoires in COVID-19. TCRdb's copy holds only in-frame clones and misses some; the assay was immunoSEQ multiplex PCR. The table records 95,000 to 150,000 clones, 70% to 85% of them present only once. Sequencing used peripheral blood. The receptors come from a human donor with acute or convalescent COVID-19. The donor label of this sample is uncertain.

For the CDR3, the DNA is TGCGCCAGCAGCTTGAATGCGGGAAGCTCCGAAAAACTGTTTTTT. Translation: CASSLNAGSSEKLFF. V gene TRBV5-1 combines with J gene TRBJ1-4; D unresolved. V shed 1 base and J shed 8 bases, with 15 bases lying between them. Germline CDR1 and CDR2: SGHRS and YFSETQ. The CDR3 spans 15 residues.

The chain carries TRBV24-1 and TRBJ2-3, with D perhaps TRBD1 (6 bases). The length of the CDR3 is 15 residues. Trimming removed 5 bases from V and 2 bases from J, with 13 bases in between. Looked up from germline, CDR1 is KGHDR and CDR2 is SFDVKD. Written as DNA, the CDR3 is TGTGCCACCAGTGGGGGGCAGGGATCCACAGATACGCAGTATTTT. Translation: CATSGGQGSTDTQYF.

The genes are TRBV19 and TRBJ1-2; 9 nucleotides agree with TRBD1. This CDR3 is built from 15 residues. Trimming at V came to 5 bases and at J to 5 bases, leaving 9 bases not matched to a gene. Looked up from germline, CDR1 is LNHDA and CDR2 is SQIVND (reference sequence). DNA for the CDR3: TGTGCCAGTAGTGAGGCGGGACAGGGTGGATATGGCTACACCTTC. It specifies CASSEAGQGGYGYTF.